These 16 T cell receptor beta chains originate from one sample sequenced in a study of T-cell reconstitution after alpha-beta-depleted transplantation in children. The library targeted TCRbeta and was prepared with unique molecular identifiers. From the PCR reads, TCRdb called clonotypes with MiXCR, one entry per CDR3 protein. The data show about 500,000 distinct CDR3 sequences, 11% seen once. Source: PBMCs, mostly from graft donor cells, taken 180 days after TCRalphabeta/CD19-depleted stem cell transplant. These receptors all come from a female patient between 2 and 10 years old who had a stem cell transplant for aplastic anemia, so the T cells may come from the graft donor.

This clonotype was recorded a few times. V and J are TRBV11-2 and TRBJ2-3; D is perhaps TRBD1 or TRBD2 (5 bases each). The CDR3 extends over 15 amino acids. Trimming stripped 4 bases from V and 0 bases from J, with 11 bases between. CDR1 SGHAT and CDR2 FQNNGV come from the germline V gene. CDR3: CASSSGALSTDTQYF. The DNA of the CDR3 is TGTGCCAGCAGCTCCGGGGCCCTCAGCACAGATACGCAGTATTTT.

V and J are TRBV9 and TRBJ2-2; D is possibly TRBD2 (5 bases). CDR3 size: 15 residues. Between the trimmed V and J ends, which lost 4 bases and 2 bases, there was a span of 12 bases. CDR1 and CDR2 (germline): SGDLS, YYNGEE. The CDR3 bases are TGTGCCAGCAGCCAGGCGGGCATCAACACCGGGGAGCTGTTTTTT. It encodes CASSQAGINTGELFF.

CDR3 DNA: TGCAGCGTTGATTTGAGGGGCTCCTACAATGAGCAGTTCTTC. This codes for CSVDLRGSYNEQFF. The V gene is TRBV29-1, the J gene TRBJ2-1; D tentatively reads TRBD1 or TRBD2 (5 bases each). The CDR3 totals 14 residues. Germline CDR1 and CDR2: SQVTM and ANQGSEA. Trimming left V 3 bases short and J 0 bases short, with 9 bases between.

This clonotype was seen a few times. This rearrangement joins TRBV20-1 to TRBJ2-3; D may correspond to TRBD1 or TRBD2 (5 bases each). CDR1 and CDR2 from the germline V gene are DFQATT and SNEGSKA (reference sequence). V lost 7 bases to trimming and J lost 4 bases, with 12 bases between them. The CDR3 covers 12 residues. The CDR3 here is CSGGSLADTQYF. CDR3 in DNA: TGCAGTGGGGGGAGTTTGGCAGATACGCAGTATTTT.

This clonotype was seen many times. The V and J genes are TRBV20-1 and TRBJ2-1, with TRBD2 matching over 7 bases. V shed 2 bases, J shed 6 bases, and the junction held 1 base outside the gene matches. The CDR3 totals 12 residues. The germline V gene encodes CDR1 DFQATT and CDR2 SNEGSKA (reference sequence). This CDR3 is CSARLAVNEQFF. The CDR3 DNA sequence: TGCAGTGCTAGACTAGCGGTCAATGAGCAGTTCTTC.

This clonotype was observed a handful of times. The chain employs TRBV20-1 and TRBJ2-7; 11 bases match TRBD2. V shed 2 bases and J 4 bases; nucleotides not matched to a gene: 7. The germline CDR1 and CDR2 sequences are DFQATT and SNEGSKA (reference sequence). This CDR3 has 15 amino acids. The CDR3 sequence is CSARIGTSGRYEQYF. CDR3 sequence (DNA): TGCAGTGCTAGAATCGGGACTAGCGGTCGTTACGAGCAGTACTTC.

This chain uses TRBV30 with TRBJ2-2, with D tentatively TRBD2 (6 bases). The V end lost 4 bases, the J end lost 1 base, and 13 bases lay between the germline ends. Germline-derived CDR1 and CDR2 are GTSNPN and SVGIG (reference sequence). The length of the CDR3 is 15 residues. As DNA, the CDR3 is TGTGCCTGGACCACGGGACTTAAGAACACCGGGGAGCTGTTTTTT. Translation: CAWTTGLKNTGELFF.

This clonotype was found many times. V usage is TRBV12-3 or TRBV12-4 and J usage is TRBJ2-5; 7 bases line up with TRBD1. This CDR3 has 14 residues. The J segment lost 5 bases and the V segment lost 4 bases, leaving 7 bases of the junction unmatched. This CDR3 reads CASSSDRVRETQYF. CDR3 in DNA: TGTGCCAGCAGTTCCGACAGGGTCAGGGAGACCCAGTACTTC.

The chain employs TRBV7-2 and TRBJ2-7; a possible D gene is TRBD2 (6 bases). The CDR3 has 14 amino acids. V lost 0 bases to trimming and J lost 3 bases, with 9 bases between them. The germline gives CDR1 SGHTA, CDR2 FQGNSA. CDR3 coding DNA: TGTGCCAGCAGCTTAGCGGAGGGATTCTACGAGCAGTACGTC. This sequence encodes CASSLAEGFYEQYV.

This chain uses TRBV28 with TRBJ2-1, with D perhaps matching TRBD1 or TRBD2 (5 bases each). Trimming pared 6 bases from V and 8 bases from J, leaving 17 bases between. CDR3 length: 14 amino acids. Per germline, CDR1 MDHEN and CDR2 SYDVKM. The CDR3 here is CASRSPGPQDEQFF. The CDR3 bases are TGTGCCAGCAGGAGCCCGGGACCCCAGGATGAGCAGTTCTTC.

This chain links TRBV6-1 with TRBJ2-2; TRBD2 matches at 9 bases. The CDR3 length is 18 residues. V lost 6 bases, J lost 5 bases, and 16 bases stayed unmatched. Germline loops: CDR1 MNHNS, CDR2 SASEGT. For the CDR3, the DNA is TGTGCCAGCAGGGAAAGTTCCTGGGCTAGCGGGAAAACCGGGGAGCTGTTTTTT. It specifies CASRESSWASGKTGELFF.

The chain combines TRBV4-3 with TRBJ1-2; no clear D gene. CDR1 is LGHNA, CDR2 YSLEER, per germline. V lost 0 bases and J 7 bases, leaving 15 bases between the germline ends. The CDR3 runs 15 residues. CDR3 sequence (DNA): TGCGCCAGCAGCCAAGATGGCACGTACTCTACTGGCTACACCTTC. Translation gives CASSQDGTYSTGYTF.

The rearrangement uses TRBV25-1 and TRBJ2-3, with D unresolved. Germline lookup yields CDR1 MGHDK and CDR2 SYGVNS. V was clipped by 8 bases and J by 1 base, with 19 bases between them. The CDR3 runs to 16 residues. The DNA of the CDR3 is TGTGCCAGCGTGGGTCGGCCGAACTGGGGCACAGATACGCAGTATTTT. As protein: CASVGRPNWGTDTQYF.

The sample holds a few counts of this clonotype. The chain couples TRBV6-5 to TRBJ2-7; a possible D gene is TRBD2 (6 bases). The CDR3 has 16 residues. V lost 0 bases and J 3 bases, leaving 15 bases between the germline ends. CDR1 is MNHEY and CDR2 is SVGAGI in the germline V gene. In DNA form, the CDR3 reads TGTGCCAGCAGTTACTCGACGGCGGAGGGGAACTACGAGCAGTACTTC. Protein sequence: CASSYSTAEGNYEQYF.

This clonotype was seen many times. V usage is TRBV29-1 and J usage is TRBJ2-3, with 7 bases lining up with TRBD2. V lost 3 bases, J lost 0 bases, and 6 bases stayed unmatched. This CDR3 region has 15 residues. Germline V gene lookup returns CDR1 SQVTM and CDR2 ANQGSEA. CDR3 sequence reads: CSVDLAATSTDTQYF. The CDR3 bases are TGCAGCGTTGACCTAGCGGCTACTAGCACAGATACGCAGTATTTT.

A remark on this clonotype: A much larger clone differs by one base, so this may be a read error. This sequence joins TRBV20-1 and TRBJ2-5, with D hard to call. Looked up from germline, CDR1 is DFQATT and CDR2 is SNEGSKA (reference sequence). CDR3 length: 15 residues. CDR3 coding DNA: TGCGGTGCTAGAGATGCCGAGTTCAGACAAGAGACCCAGTACTTC. This translates into CGARDAEFRQETQYF.